Below are 19 T cell receptor beta chains sequenced from a single sample in a study of T cell changes during pregnancy in multiple sclerosis. Repertoires were generated with immunoSEQ multiplex PCR, while TCRdb's copy carries only in-frame clones and drops some. The sample carries about 40,000 clones, about 90% recorded once. This specimen consisted of CD4+ T cells from peripheral blood mononuclear cells, obtained before pregnancy. The receptors originated from a female donor with multiple sclerosis, enrolled in a pregnancy study.

The chain combines TRBV5-1 with TRBJ2-5; 9 bases are a match to TRBD1. Germline CDR1 is SGHRS and CDR2 is YFSETQ. V was clipped by 8 bases and J by 5 bases; unmatched bases: 7. The CDR3 loop spans 13 amino acids. The CDR3 loop reads CASRDRVTETQYF. The CDR3 DNA is TGCGCCAGTCGGGACAGGGTTACGGAGACCCAGTACTTC. Variable domain in full (rest from reference TRBV5-1 and TRBJ2-5): KAGVTQTPRYLIKTRGQQVTLSCSPISGHRSVSWYQQTPGQGLQFLFEYFSETQRNKGNFPGRFSGRQFSNSRSEMNVSTLELGDSALYLCASRDRVTETQYFGPGTRLLVL.

The J gene is TRBJ2-7, the V gene TRBV11-2, with 10 bases aligning to TRBD1. V gave up 2 bases and J gave up 0 bases; unmatched junction bases: 10. This CDR3 has 18 amino acids. Germline V lookup: CDR1 SGHAT, CDR2 FQNNGV. The CDR3 loop is CASSLSTPTGGSSYEQYF. DNA for the CDR3: TGTGCCAGCAGCTTATCAACCCCGACAGGGGGCAGCTCCTACGAGCAGTACTTC.

V is TRBV28 and J is TRBJ2-7; TRBD2 might be the D (6 bases). Trimming removed 5 bases from V and 2 bases from J, with 22 bases in between. Germline CDR1 and CDR2: MDHEN and SYDVKM. The CDR3 covers 17 residues. The CDR3 nucleotides are TGTGCCAGCAGTCCTTCTGGTGGGAAGCGGAGGGCCTACGAGCAGTACTTC. Its protein is CASSPSGGKRRAYEQYF.

The chain couples TRBV28 to TRBJ1-1; D may be TRBD1 (5 bases). The CDR3 spans 13 residues. V was shortened by 4 bases and J by 6 bases, with 12 bases between the two germline ends. The V gene's germline CDR1 is MDHEN and CDR2 SYDVKM. Here the CDR3 DNA reads TGTGCCAGCAGTTCTGGCAGGGTACCTGAAGCTTTCTTT. Its protein product is CASSSGRVPEAFF. Full variable domain (remainder filled in from reference TRBV28 and TRBJ1-1): DVKVTQSSRYLVKRTGEKVFLECVQDMDHENMFWYRQDPGLGLRLIYFSYDVKMKEKGDIPEGYSVSREKKERFSLILESASTNQTSMYLCASSSGRVPEAFFGQGTRLTVV.

This chain uses TRBV7-8 with TRBJ2-7; 11 nucleotides agree with TRBD2. The CDR3 contains 15 residues. CDR1 SGHVS and CDR2 FQNEAQ come from the germline V gene. V gave up 5 bases and J gave up 5 bases; unmatched junction bases: 8. This CDR3 reads CASSASLAGENEQYF. In DNA form, the CDR3 reads TGTGCCAGCAGCGCCTCACTAGCGGGAGAAAACGAGCAGTACTTC.

V and J are TRBV19 and TRBJ2-1; maybe TRBD1 (5 bases). The germline CDR1 and CDR2 sequences are LNHDA and SQIVND (reference sequence). This CDR3 comprises 15 residues. Deletions cut 6 bases from V and 0 bases from J, with 12 bases between. CDR3 bases: TGTGCCAGTAGACACGACAGAAGCTCCTACAATGAGCAGTTCTTC. The encoded protein is CASRHDRSSYNEQFF.

The V call is TRBV19, the J call TRBJ1-2, with D uncertain. In germline, CDR1 is LNHDA, CDR2 SQIVND (reference sequence). V was pared by 3 bases and J by 5 bases, with 4 bases between. The CDR3 runs to 11 residues. The CDR3 DNA follows: TGTGCCAGTAGTATCCGGTATGGCTACACCTTC. This sequence encodes CASSIRYGYTF.

This chain uses TRBV28 with TRBJ2-5, with D possibly TRBD1 on 6 matching bases. Germline V gene data show CDR1 as MDHEN and CDR2 as SYDVKM. V was clipped by 2 bases and J by 5 bases, with 18 bases between them. CDR3 length equals 16 residues. The chain's CDR3 is CASSLRWSQGIETQYF. CDR3 DNA sequence: TGTGCCAGCAGTTTAAGGTGGTCCCAGGGGATCGAGACCCAGTACTTC.

The V call is TRBV5-1, the J call TRBJ1-2, with TRBD1 identical over 7 bases. The CDR3 has 13 residues. Germline CDR1 and CDR2: SGHRS and YFSETQ. J was trimmed by 8 bases and V by 2 bases; bases with no gene match: 6. The DNA for the CDR3 is TGCGCCAGCAGCTTTGCCGACAGGGCCGGCTACACCTTC. Translating it yields CASSFADRAGYTF.

Here the CDR3 reads CASSARQGTSQPQHF. The CDR3 DNA sequence: TGTGCCAGCAGCGCAAGACAGGGGACCAGTCAGCCCCAGCATTTT. The rearrangement links TRBV6-5 to TRBJ1-5, with TRBD1 matching 8 bases. Germline loops: CDR1 MNHEY, CDR2 SVGAGI. CDR3 size: 15 residues. V trimming: 6 bases; J trimming: 6 bases; junction bases outside the gene matches: 10.

The CDR3 reads CASSLGGIAGGLYEQYF. CDR3 DNA: TGTGCCAGCAGTTTGGGCGGGATAGCGGGAGGGCTCTACGAGCAGTACTTC. The J gene is TRBJ2-7, the V gene TRBV28; the match to TRBD2 covers 11 bases. V lost 3 bases to trimming and J lost 3 bases; unmatched junction nucleotides: 10. Germline-derived CDR1 and CDR2 are MDHEN and SYDVKM. The length of the CDR3 is 17 residues.

The J gene is TRBJ2-4, the V gene TRBV19; a weak D match, TRBD1 (6 bases). CDR3 length: 15 amino acids. The germline V gene encodes CDR1 LNHDA and CDR2 SQIVND (reference sequence). The ends were cut back, 10 bases at V and 0 bases at J, with 16 bases in the middle. CDR3 sequence (DNA): TGTGCCACTACCTCGGGACATCCAGCCAAAAACATTCAGTACTTC. Protein: CATTSGHPAKNIQYF. Drawing the rest from reference TRBV19 and TRBJ2-4, the complete variable domain is DGGITQSPKYLFRKEGQNVTLSCEQNLNHDAMYWYRQDPGQGLRLIYYSQIVNDFQKGDIAEGYSVSREKKESFPLTVTSAQKNPTAFYLCATTSGHPAKNIQYFGAGTRLSVL.

V usage is TRBV30 and J usage is TRBJ1-3; no clear D gene. V lost 3 bases and J 4 bases, leaving 10 bases between the germline ends. The length of the CDR3 is 13 residues. Germline assignment: CDR1 GTSNPN and CDR2 SVGIG (reference sequence). In DNA, the CDR3 is TGTGCCTGGAGCGGTTCCAACGGAAACACCATATATTTT. Translated, it gives CAWSGSNGNTIYF.

The chain joins TRBV15 to TRBJ2-7; tentative D call: TRBD1 (6 bases). Germline CDR1 is LNHNV and CDR2 is YYDKDF (reference sequence). V shed 4 bases and J shed 9 bases, with 22 bases lying between them. This CDR3 is 15 amino acids long. The CDR3 here is CATSTSGQLTKVQYF. The CDR3 DNA reads TGTGCCACCAGCACCTCTGGACAGCTCACCAAGGTGCAGTACTTC.

The V call is TRBV6-5, the J call TRBJ1-1; D unclear. CDR3 length: 14 amino acids. Germline CDR1 reads MNHEY; CDR2 reads SVGAGI. V lost 2 bases and J lost 0, with 7 bases in between. CDR3 in DNA: TGTGCCAGCAGTTACGACCGGGTGAACACTGAAGCTTTCTTT. As protein: CASSYDRVNTEAFF.

For the CDR3, the DNA is TGTGCCAGCAGCTCAGGGGGCGGCTACACAGATACGCAGTATTTT. This encodes CASSSGGGYTDTQYF. V gene TRBV11-3 combines with J gene TRBJ2-3, with 8 bases lining up with TRBD1. CDR1 and CDR2 (germline): SGHNT, YENEEA. The CDR3 is 15 amino acids. The V and J ends lost 4 bases and 2 bases, in that order; junction bases with no gene match: 5.

Written as DNA, the CDR3 is TGTGCCAGCAGCTTATCGGCCAACAGGGAGGGGACCTACGAGCAGTACTTC. This encodes CASSLSANREGTYEQYF. This chain joins TRBV7-2 and TRBJ2-7; TRBD2 might be the D (7 bases). Germline V gene data show CDR1 as SGHTA and CDR2 as FQGNSA. Trimming cost V 2 bases and J 2 bases, with 19 bases left between them. The CDR3 runs 17 residues.

The CDR3 protein is CASSTEAGEQYF. In DNA form, the CDR3 reads TGTGCCAGCAGCACCGAAGCGGGCGAGCAGTACTTC. The chain combines TRBV11-3 with TRBJ2-7, with D perhaps TRBD2 (6 bases). Per germline, CDR1 SGHNT and CDR2 YENEEA. Trimming took off 5 bases at V and 6 bases at J, with 11 bases between the two ends. This CDR3 has 12 residues.

This chain uses TRBV28 with TRBJ1-5, with TRBD1 matching over 10 bases. The CDR3 consists of 17 residues. The germline CDR1 and CDR2 sequences are MDHEN and SYDVKM. V was clipped by 4 bases and J by 2 bases; unmatched bases: 8. CDR3 sequence: CASSSGGGTGGNQPQHF. In nucleotides, the CDR3 is TGTGCCAGCAGTTCCGGGGGGGGGACAGGGGGCAATCAGCCCCAGCATTTT. The full variable domain, with the rest looked up from reference TRBV28 and TRBJ1-5, is DVKVTQSSRYLVKRTGEKVFLECVQDMDHENMFWYRQDPGLGLRLIYFSYDVKMKEKGDIPEGYSVSREKKERFSLILESASTNQTSMYLCASSSGGGTGGNQPQHFGDGTRLSIL.